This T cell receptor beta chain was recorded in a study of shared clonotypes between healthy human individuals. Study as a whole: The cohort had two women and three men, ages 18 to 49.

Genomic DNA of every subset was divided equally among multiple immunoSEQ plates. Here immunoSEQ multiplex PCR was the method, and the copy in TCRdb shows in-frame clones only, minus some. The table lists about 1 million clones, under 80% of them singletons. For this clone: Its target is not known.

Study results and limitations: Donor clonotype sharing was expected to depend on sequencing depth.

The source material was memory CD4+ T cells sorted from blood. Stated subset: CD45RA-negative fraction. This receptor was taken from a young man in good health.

CDR3 sequence (DNA): TGTGCCAGCAGCCTACAGAGCACCGGGGAGCTGTTTTTT. Its protein product is CASSLQSTGELFF. V gene TRBV5-4 combines with J gene TRBJ2-2, with D unclear. The CDR3 has 13 amino acids. The V and J ends lost 4 bases and 4 bases respectively, with 8 bases between them. Germline CDR1 is SGHNT and CDR2 is YYREEE (reference sequence).